These T cell receptor beta chains were read from a single sample in a study of blood T cells in healthy people across ages. MiXCR, applied by TCRdb to the 5' RACE reads, yields one record per CDR3 protein. This table holds more than 1 million distinct CDR3 sequences, roughly 45% found once. The sequenced sample consisted of blood. The source is a woman in her fifties or sixties in good health. Each CDR3 is given with its conserved first and last residue. The D gene is left open where the match is weak. The size of a clone is reported for some rows only, either as once, few or many, or as a class for expanded clones.

j_gene: TRBJ2-7
v_gene: TRBV14
abundance: NA
d_gene: NA
CDR3nt: TGTGCCAGCAGCCCCCCAGCGGGCTACGAGCAGTACTTC
CDR3aa: CASSPPAGYEQYF

j_gene: TRBJ2-4
v_gene: TRBV20-1
abundance: NA
d_gene: TRBD2
CDR3nt: TGCAGTGCTAGAGGGCTAGCGGGATCCCAACTTTCGCCGCAGTACTTC
CDR3aa: CSARGLAGSQLSPQYF

j_gene: TRBJ2-7
v_gene: TRBV7-9
abundance: few
d_gene: NA
CDR3nt: TGTGCCAGCAGGCGTCTCGTGGTTTCCCAGTACTTC
CDR3aa: CASRRLVVSQYF

j_gene: TRBJ2-7
v_gene: TRBV20-1
abundance: NA
d_gene: TRBD2
CDR3nt: TGCAGTGCTGGGACTAGCGGGGCTTACGAGCAGTACTTC
CDR3aa: CSAGTSGAYEQYF

j_gene: TRBJ1-5
v_gene: TRBV28
abundance: few
d_gene: TRBD1
CDR3nt: TGTGCCAGCCGATATCCTCCCGGGACAGGGTTTAATCAGCCCCAGCATTTT
CDR3aa: CASRYPPGTGFNQPQHF

j_gene: TRBJ2-7
v_gene: TRBV4-1
abundance: few
d_gene: TRBD2
CDR3nt: TGCGCCAGCAGCCAACCCGGGACTAGCTCCCCCGAGCAGTACTTC
CDR3aa: CASSQPGTSSPEQYF

j_gene: TRBJ2-1
v_gene: TRBV2
abundance: few
d_gene: NA
CDR3nt: TGTGCCAGACGGAGGTACAGTGAGCAGTTCTTC
CDR3aa: CARRRYSEQFF

j_gene: TRBJ2-4
v_gene: TRBV29-1
abundance: many
d_gene: NA
CDR3nt: TGCAGCGGAGGGGGAACGGAAAACATTCAGTACTTC
CDR3aa: CSGGGTENIQYF

j_gene: TRBJ2-1
v_gene: TRBV28
abundance: NA
d_gene: TRBD1
CDR3nt: TGTGCCAGCAGGGATGGCTGGGACAGGCCAGACAATGAGCAGTTCTTC
CDR3aa: CASRDGWDRPDNEQFF

j_gene: TRBJ2-3
v_gene: TRBV10-3
abundance: NA
d_gene: NA
CDR3nt: TGTGCCATAAAACAGGGTGATACGCAGTATTTT
CDR3aa: CAIKQGDTQYF

j_gene: TRBJ2-7
v_gene: TRBV27
abundance: NA
d_gene: NA
CDR3nt: TGTGCCAGCAGTTCCTTCCCGGACAGACCCTACGAGCAGTACTTC
CDR3aa: CASSSFPDRPYEQYF

j_gene: TRBJ2-3
v_gene: TRBV5-1
abundance: many
d_gene: NA
CDR3nt: TGCGCCAGCAGCTTGGGAATGGAGGGGGATACGCAGTATTTT
CDR3aa: CASSLGMEGDTQYF

j_gene: TRBJ1-2
v_gene: TRBV29-1
abundance: few
d_gene: NA
CDR3nt: TGCAGCGTCCTGTTTCCCCCTTTCTATGGCTACACCTTC
CDR3aa: CSVLFPPFYGYTF

j_gene: TRBJ2-3
v_gene: TRBV7-9
abundance: NA
d_gene: TRBD2
CDR3nt: TGTGCCAGCAGGGAGCGGGCGGGGGAACACACAGATACGCAGTATTTT
CDR3aa: CASRERAGEHTDTQYF

j_gene: TRBJ1-6
v_gene: TRBV27
abundance: few
d_gene: NA
CDR3nt: TGTGCCAGCAGCTTAACAGGGATAATCAATAATTCACCCCTCCACTTT
CDR3aa: CASSLTGIINNSPLHF

j_gene: TRBJ2-1
v_gene: TRBV7-2
abundance: NA
d_gene: NA
CDR3nt: TGTGCCAGCAGCCACCAGGTTCCGCGGGGTGCCAACAATGAGCAGTTCTTC
CDR3aa: CASSHQVPRGANNEQFF

j_gene: TRBJ2-7
v_gene: TRBV12-3/TRBV12-4
abundance: NA
d_gene: NA
CDR3nt: TGTGCCAGCAGCCCGAACGAGCAGTACTTC
CDR3aa: CASSPNEQYF

j_gene: TRBJ2-1
v_gene: TRBV6-1
abundance: NA
d_gene: NA
CDR3nt: TGTGCCAGTCGGGACCCCCAAGGCCACAATGAGCAGTTCTTC
CDR3aa: CASRDPQGHNEQFF

j_gene: TRBJ2-1
v_gene: TRBV25-1
abundance: NA
d_gene: NA
CDR3nt: TGTGCCAGCAGTCCCCAGGATTTGATCTACAATGAGCAGTTCTTC
CDR3aa: CASSPQDLIYNEQFF

j_gene: TRBJ2-6
v_gene: TRBV20-1
abundance: few
d_gene: TRBD1
CDR3nt: TGCAGTGCTCGCCGGGACAGGGTAGCCCCTGGGGCCAACGTCCTGACTTTC
CDR3aa: CSARRDRVAPGANVLTF

j_gene: TRBJ2-7
v_gene: TRBV12-3/TRBV12-4
abundance: NA
d_gene: TRBD2
CDR3nt: TGTGCCAGCAGTCCCGGACTAGCGGGAGGGGGCTGGGTCTACGAGCAGTACTTC
CDR3aa: CASSPGLAGGGWVYEQYF

j_gene: TRBJ2-7
v_gene: TRBV28
abundance: few
d_gene: TRBD2
CDR3nt: TGTGCCAACAGTTTATTAGCGGGGAGCTCCTACGAGCAGTACTTC
CDR3aa: CANSLLAGSSYEQYF

j_gene: TRBJ2-5
v_gene: TRBV29-1
abundance: many
d_gene: TRBD2
CDR3nt: TGCAGCGTTCGTCCTATGACTAGCGGGAGGGCCATTAGAGAGACCCAGTACTTC
CDR3aa: CSVRPMTSGRAIRETQYF

j_gene: TRBJ1-1
v_gene: TRBV5-1
abundance: few
d_gene: TRBD1
CDR3nt: TGCGCCAGCAGCTTGGTAGCAGGGGGGTTGATGAACACTGAAGCTTTCTTT
CDR3aa: CASSLVAGGLMNTEAFF

j_gene: TRBJ2-3
v_gene: TRBV14
abundance: NA
d_gene: TRBD2
CDR3nt: TGTGCCAGCAGCCCCTTCCTAGCGGGGGCCTCAAGTGGCACAGATACGCAGTATTTT
CDR3aa: CASSPFLAGASSGTDTQYF

j_gene: TRBJ1-5
v_gene: TRBV10-3
abundance: few
d_gene: NA
CDR3nt: TGTGCCATCAGTGAGTCGGGAGTCCATCAGCCCCAGCATTTT
CDR3aa: CAISESGVHQPQHF

j_gene: TRBJ2-3
v_gene: TRBV3-1
abundance: many
d_gene: NA
CDR3nt: TGTGCCAGCAGCCCCTATACGGGGGGCACAGATACGCAGTATTTT
CDR3aa: CASSPYTGGTDTQYF

j_gene: TRBJ1-1
v_gene: TRBV15
abundance: NA
d_gene: TRBD1
CDR3nt: TGTGCCACCAGCGGAAGACAGGGACGGAACACTGAAGCTTTCTTT
CDR3aa: CATSGRQGRNTEAFF

j_gene: TRBJ2-1
v_gene: TRBV5-1
abundance: NA
d_gene: TRBD2
CDR3nt: TGCGCCAGCAGCTTACTACCGGTACAGGGGACTAGCGGTAATTTCTACAATGAGCAGTTCTTC
CDR3aa: CASSLLPVQGTSGNFYNEQFF

j_gene: TRBJ2-5
v_gene: TRBV20-1
abundance: few
d_gene: NA
CDR3nt: TGCAGTGCTAGGACTGGTCCAGAGACCCAGTACTTC
CDR3aa: CSARTGPETQYF

j_gene: TRBJ2-7
v_gene: TRBV20-1
abundance: NA
d_gene: NA
CDR3nt: TGCAGTGCTAGTATGCCCCGCTCCTACGAGCAGTACTTC
CDR3aa: CSASMPRSYEQYF

j_gene: TRBJ2-2
v_gene: TRBV30
abundance: once
d_gene: TRBD2
CDR3nt: TGTGCCTGGGCCGGGACTAGTCGTACCGGGGAGCTGTTTTTT
CDR3aa: CAWAGTSRTGELFF

j_gene: TRBJ1-1
v_gene: TRBV12-3/TRBV12-4
abundance: NA
d_gene: NA
CDR3nt: TGTGCCAGCAGCCGAACAGGGCTGGGCACTGGAGCTTTCTTT
CDR3aa: CASSRTGLGTGAFF

j_gene: TRBJ2-5
v_gene: TRBV7-2
abundance: many
d_gene: TRBD2
CDR3nt: TGTGCCAGCAGTTTTAGCGGGACTCAAGAGACCCAGTACTTC
CDR3aa: CASSFSGTQETQYF

j_gene: TRBJ1-5
v_gene: TRBV20-1
abundance: NA
d_gene: NA
CDR3nt: TGCAGTGCACCGGACAGACGGATAGATCAGCCCCAGCATTTT
CDR3aa: CSAPDRRIDQPQHF

j_gene: TRBJ2-7
v_gene: TRBV4-2
abundance: NA
d_gene: TRBD1
CDR3nt: TGTGCCAGCAGCCAAGAGGGATTCGGGCAGGGGGCTTACGAGCAGTACTTC
CDR3aa: CASSQEGFGQGAYEQYF

j_gene: TRBJ2-2
v_gene: TRBV3-1
abundance: once
d_gene: NA
CDR3nt: TGTGCCAGCAGCCAAGTGCGGCTAAAATCGAACACCGGGGAGCTGTTTTTT
CDR3aa: CASSQVRLKSNTGELFF

j_gene: TRBJ2-7
v_gene: TRBV6-1
abundance: once
d_gene: NA
CDR3nt: TGTGCCGGTGCGACCTCCTACGAGCAGTACTTC
CDR3aa: CAGATSYEQYF

j_gene: TRBJ2-5
v_gene: TRBV11-2
abundance: NA
d_gene: TRBD1
CDR3nt: TGTGCCAGCAGCTTACGCGCCGGGGGAACAGGGGGCGCGAAGACCCAGTACTTC
CDR3aa: CASSLRAGGTGGAKTQYF

j_gene: TRBJ2-7
v_gene: TRBV6-1
abundance: few
d_gene: NA
CDR3nt: TGTGCCAGCAGTGAAGCTGGGGTACAAGTGGCAGAGCAGTACTTC
CDR3aa: CASSEAGVQVAEQYF

j_gene: TRBJ2-7
v_gene: TRBV10-3
abundance: few
d_gene: TRBD1
CDR3nt: TGTGCCATCAGCGAGACAGGGCTCTCCTACGAGCAGTACTTC
CDR3aa: CAISETGLSYEQYF

j_gene: TRBJ2-3
v_gene: TRBV19
abundance: NA
d_gene: TRBD2
CDR3nt: TGTGCCAGTAAAGCCCTAGCGGTAACAGATACGCAGTATTTT
CDR3aa: CASKALAVTDTQYF

j_gene: TRBJ2-3
v_gene: TRBV5-1
abundance: NA
d_gene: TRBD1
CDR3nt: TGCGCCAGCGGCTTGGTTGCGACAGGGACAGATACGCAGTATTTT
CDR3aa: CASGLVATGTDTQYF

j_gene: TRBJ2-7
v_gene: TRBV27
abundance: NA
d_gene: NA
CDR3nt: TGTGCCAGCAGTTATAAGAGCTTCCCTTCCTACGAGCAGTACTTC
CDR3aa: CASSYKSFPSYEQYF

j_gene: TRBJ2-7
v_gene: TRBV29-1
abundance: NA
d_gene: NA
CDR3nt: TGCAGCGTTGAGAGGGAAGGAGGGGAGGACTCCTACGAGCAGTACTTC
CDR3aa: CSVEREGGEDSYEQYF

j_gene: TRBJ2-7
v_gene: TRBV29-1
abundance: NA
d_gene: TRBD2
CDR3nt: TGCAGCGCCCTCGGGACTAGCGGGTCCAATGAGCAGTACTTC
CDR3aa: CSALGTSGSNEQYF